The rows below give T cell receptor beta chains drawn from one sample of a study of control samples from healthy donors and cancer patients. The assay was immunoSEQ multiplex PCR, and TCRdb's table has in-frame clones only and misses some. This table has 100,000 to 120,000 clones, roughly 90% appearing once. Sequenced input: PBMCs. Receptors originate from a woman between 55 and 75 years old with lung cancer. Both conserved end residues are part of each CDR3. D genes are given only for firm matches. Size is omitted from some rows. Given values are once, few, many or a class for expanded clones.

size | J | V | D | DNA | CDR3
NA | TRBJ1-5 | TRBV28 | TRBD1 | TGTGCGACAGGGGGAAGTTATTCTTGGGGTCAGCCCCAGCATTTT | CATGGSYSWGQPQHF
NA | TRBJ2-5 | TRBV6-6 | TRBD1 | TGTGCCAGCAGTTCGGGACAGGCTGGAGGCGAGACCCAGTACTTC | CASSSGQAGGETQYF
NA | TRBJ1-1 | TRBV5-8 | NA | TGTGCCAGCAGCTTTCGTACCACTGAAGCTTTCTTT | CASSFRTTEAFF
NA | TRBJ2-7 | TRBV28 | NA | TGTGCCAGCAGTTTATCATCGGACTATCAGTACTTC | CASSLSSDYQYF
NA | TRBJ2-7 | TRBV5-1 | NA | TGCGCCAGCAGCATCGGGCGCCCGGATGGGGAGCAGTACTTC | CASSIGRPDGEQYF
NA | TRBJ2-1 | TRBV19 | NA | TGTGCCAGTAGTATGTGGGATGAGCAGTTCTTC | CASSMWDEQFF
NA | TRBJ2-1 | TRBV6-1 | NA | TGTGCCAGCAGTGCGGGGATAGCGGTAACCTACAATGAGCAGTTCTTC | CASSAGIAVTYNEQFF
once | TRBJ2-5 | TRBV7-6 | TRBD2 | TGTGCCAGCAGCACTGGAGGACTAGCCTACCAAGAGACCCAGTACTTC | CASSTGGLAYQETQYF
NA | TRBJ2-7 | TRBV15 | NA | TGTGCCACCAGCAGAGATCGGAACACCTACGAGCAGTACTTC | CATSRDRNTYEQYF
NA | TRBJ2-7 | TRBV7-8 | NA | TGTGCCAGCAGCTTAGCTGATTACGAGCAGTACTTC | CASSLADYEQYF
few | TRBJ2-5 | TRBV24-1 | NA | TGTGCCACCAGTGATTCCCTCGCGGAGACCCAGTACTTC | CATSDSLAETQYF
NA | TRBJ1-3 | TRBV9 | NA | TGTGCCAGCAGCTCAACCGACACTAGAAACACCATATATTTT | CASSSTDTRNTIYF
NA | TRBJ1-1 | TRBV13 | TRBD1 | TGTGCCAGCAGCTTCGGACAGGGGGATTTCCGTAACACTGAAGCTTTCTTT | CASSFGQGDFRNTEAFF
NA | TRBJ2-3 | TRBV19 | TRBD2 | TGTGCCAGTAGTATGAGGACTAGCGGGGGGGCAGATACGCAGTATTTT | CASSMRTSGGADTQYF
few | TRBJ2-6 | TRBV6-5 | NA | TGTGCCAGCAGTTACGCGGCTGGGGCCAACGTCCTGACTTTC | CASSYAAGANVLTF
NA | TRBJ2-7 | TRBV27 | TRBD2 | TGTGCCAGCAGCTCTCGTGATTACGGGAGGGGGGAATTCTTGCGTGCCTACGAGCAGTACTTC | CASSSRDYGRGEFLRAYEQYF
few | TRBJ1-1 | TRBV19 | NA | TGTGCCAGTAACGGATTTCTGAACACTGAAGCTTTCTTT | CASNGFLNTEAFF
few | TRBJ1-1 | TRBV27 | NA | TGTGCCAGCAGACAGGCCCAGGAGAGGACTGAAGCTTTCTTT | CASRQAQERTEAFF
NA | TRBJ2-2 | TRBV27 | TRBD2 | TGTGCCAGCAGGTCCGGGGGGGCGGGCACCGGGGAGCTGTTTTTT | CASRSGGAGTGELFF
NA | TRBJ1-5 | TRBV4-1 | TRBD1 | TGCGCCAGCAGCCAAGTCCAGGGGGCTAGAGGCAATCAGCCCCAGCATTTT | CASSQVQGARGNQPQHF